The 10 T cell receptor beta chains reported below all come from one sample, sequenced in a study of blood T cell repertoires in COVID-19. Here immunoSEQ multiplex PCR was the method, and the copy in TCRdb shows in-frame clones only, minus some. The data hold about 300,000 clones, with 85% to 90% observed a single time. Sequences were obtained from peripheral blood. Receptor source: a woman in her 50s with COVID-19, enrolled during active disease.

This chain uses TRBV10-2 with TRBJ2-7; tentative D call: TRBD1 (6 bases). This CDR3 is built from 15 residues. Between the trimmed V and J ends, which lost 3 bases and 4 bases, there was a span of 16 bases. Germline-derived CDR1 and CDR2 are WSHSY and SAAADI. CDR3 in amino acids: CASSEPRQGPYEQYF. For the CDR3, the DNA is TGCGCCAGCAGTGAACCCAGGCAGGGGCCATACGAGCAGTACTTC.

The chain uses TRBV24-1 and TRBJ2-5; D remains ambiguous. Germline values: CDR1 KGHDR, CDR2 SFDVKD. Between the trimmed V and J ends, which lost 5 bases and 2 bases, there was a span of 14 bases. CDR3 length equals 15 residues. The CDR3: CATSARGSGQETQYF. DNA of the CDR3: TGTGCCACCAGTGCCCGTGGTTCGGGTCAAGAGACCCAGTACTTC.

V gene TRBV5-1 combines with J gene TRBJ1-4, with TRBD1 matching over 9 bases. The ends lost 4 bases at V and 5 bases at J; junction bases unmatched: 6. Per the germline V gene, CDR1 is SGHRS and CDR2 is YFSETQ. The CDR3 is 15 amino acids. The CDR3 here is CASSTGDRVNEKLFF. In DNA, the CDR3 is TGCGCCAGCAGCACCGGGGACAGGGTAAATGAAAAACTGTTTTTT.

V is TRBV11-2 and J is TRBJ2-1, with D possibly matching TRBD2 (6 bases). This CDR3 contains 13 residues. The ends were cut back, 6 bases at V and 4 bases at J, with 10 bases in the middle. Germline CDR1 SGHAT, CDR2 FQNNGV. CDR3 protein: CASRNRGYNEQFF. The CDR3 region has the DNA TGTGCCAGCAGAAATCGGGGGTACAATGAGCAGTTCTTC.

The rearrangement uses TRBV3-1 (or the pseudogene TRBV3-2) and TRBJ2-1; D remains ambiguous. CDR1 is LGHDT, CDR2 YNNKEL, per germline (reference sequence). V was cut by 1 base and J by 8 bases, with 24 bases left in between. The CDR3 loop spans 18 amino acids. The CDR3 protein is CASSQGLLRARGSYEQFF. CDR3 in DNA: TGTGCCAGCAGCCAAGGCCTATTGCGCGCCAGAGGAAGCTATGAGCAGTTCTTC.

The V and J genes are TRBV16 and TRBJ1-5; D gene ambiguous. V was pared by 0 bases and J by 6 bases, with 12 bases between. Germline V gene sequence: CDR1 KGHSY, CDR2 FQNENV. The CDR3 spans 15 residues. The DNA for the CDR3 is TGTGCCAGCAGCCAATCCCCACGAGGCGGTCAGCCCCAGCATTTT. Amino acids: CASSQSPRGGQPQHF.

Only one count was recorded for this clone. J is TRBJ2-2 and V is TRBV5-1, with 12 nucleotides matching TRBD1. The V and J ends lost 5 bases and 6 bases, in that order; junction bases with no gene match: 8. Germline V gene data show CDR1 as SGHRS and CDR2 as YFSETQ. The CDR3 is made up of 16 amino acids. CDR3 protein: CASRSGTGGFAGELFF. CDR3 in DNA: TGCGCCAGCAGGTCCGGGACAGGGGGCTTTGCCGGGGAGCTGTTTTTT.

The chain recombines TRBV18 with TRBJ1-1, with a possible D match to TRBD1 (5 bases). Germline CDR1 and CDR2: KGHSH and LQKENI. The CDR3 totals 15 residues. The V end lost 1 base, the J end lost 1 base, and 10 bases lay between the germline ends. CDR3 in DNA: TGTGCCAGCTCACCACTTAGGGGAAGGAACACTGAAGCTTTCTTT. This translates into CASSPLRGRNTEAFF. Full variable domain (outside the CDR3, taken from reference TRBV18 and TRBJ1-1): NAGVMQNPRHLVRRRGQEARLRCSPMKGHSHVYWYRQLPEEGLKFMVYLQKENIIDESGMPKERFSAEFPKEGPSILRIQQVVRGDSAAYFCASSPLRGRNTEAFFGQGTRLTVV.

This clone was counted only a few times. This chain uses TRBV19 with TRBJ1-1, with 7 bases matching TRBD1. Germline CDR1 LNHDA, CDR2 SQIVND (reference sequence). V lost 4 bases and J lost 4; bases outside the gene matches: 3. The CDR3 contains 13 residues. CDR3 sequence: CASSSHRGTEAFF. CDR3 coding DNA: TGTGCCAGTAGTAGCCACAGGGGCACTGAAGCTTTCTTT.

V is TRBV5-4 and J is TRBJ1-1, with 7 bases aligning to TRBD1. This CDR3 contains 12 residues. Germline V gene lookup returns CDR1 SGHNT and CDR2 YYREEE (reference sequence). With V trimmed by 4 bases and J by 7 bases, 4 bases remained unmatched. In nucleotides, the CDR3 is TGTGCCAGCAGCCCACAGGGGAATGAAGCTTTCTTT. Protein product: CASSPQGNEAFF.